This entry features one TCR beta chain sequence. The antigen is unknown. The data were obtained in a study of cytomegalovirus exposure and HLA in healthy donors. Regarding the study as a whole: Diagnosis of cytomegalovirus status made by the classifier reportedly showed high specificity and sensitivity. As a later analysis revealed, the rate of TCR association differed by HLA locus, with DRB1 most and HLA-C fewest.

The PCR contained 60 Vbeta and 13 Jbeta primers. Libraries were prepared by immunoSEQ multiplex PCR; TCRdb keeps only in-frame clonotypes and omits some of them. The data contain approximately 220,000 clones, around three quarters of them seen just once; the ten biggest clones take up around a sixth. The ends were cut back, 4 bases at V and 8 bases at J, with 12 bases in the middle. Per the germline V gene, CDR1 is SGHTS and CDR2 is YDEGEE. The CDR3 sequence is 13 residues long. V usage is TRBV5-8 and J usage is TRBJ2-2, with D unclear. This sequence was found in a man aged 40-50 years in good health and CMV-seronegative. What was sequenced was PBMCs. In DNA form, the CDR3 reads TGTGCCAGCAGCCCACCGCCTGCGGGGGAGCTGTTTTTT. Its protein is CASSPPPAGELFF.